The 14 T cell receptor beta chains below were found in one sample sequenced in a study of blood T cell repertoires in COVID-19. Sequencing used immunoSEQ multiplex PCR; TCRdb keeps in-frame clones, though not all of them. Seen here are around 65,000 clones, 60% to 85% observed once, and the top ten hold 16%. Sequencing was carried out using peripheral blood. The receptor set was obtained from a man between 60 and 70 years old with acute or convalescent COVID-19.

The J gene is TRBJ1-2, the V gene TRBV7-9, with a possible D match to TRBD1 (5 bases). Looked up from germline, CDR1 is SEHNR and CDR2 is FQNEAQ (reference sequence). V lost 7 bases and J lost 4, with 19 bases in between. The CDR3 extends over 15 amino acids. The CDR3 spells CASTRGEGSFYGYTF. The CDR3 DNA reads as TGTGCCAGCACGCGGGGGGAGGGAAGTTTCTATGGCTACACCTTC.

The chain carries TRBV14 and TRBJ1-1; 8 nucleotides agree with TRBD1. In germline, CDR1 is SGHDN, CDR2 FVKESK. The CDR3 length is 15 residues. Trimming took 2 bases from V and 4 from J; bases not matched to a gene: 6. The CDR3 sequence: CASSQQGAVGTEAFF. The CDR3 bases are TGTGCCAGCAGCCAACAGGGGGCTGTGGGCACTGAAGCTTTCTTT.

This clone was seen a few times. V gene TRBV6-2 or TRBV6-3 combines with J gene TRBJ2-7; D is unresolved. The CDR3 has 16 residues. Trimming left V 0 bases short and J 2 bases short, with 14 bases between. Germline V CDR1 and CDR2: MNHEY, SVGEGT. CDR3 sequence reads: CASSYSTAAFTYEQYF. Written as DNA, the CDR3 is TGTGCCAGCAGTTACTCGACTGCGGCCTTTACCTACGAGCAGTACTTC.

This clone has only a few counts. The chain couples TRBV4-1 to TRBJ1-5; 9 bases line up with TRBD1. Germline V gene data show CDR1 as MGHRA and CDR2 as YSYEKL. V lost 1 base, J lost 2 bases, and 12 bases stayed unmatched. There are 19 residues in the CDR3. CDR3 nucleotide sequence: TGCGCCAGCAGCCAAGTTGTTTCCTGGACAGGGGAGGGCAATCAGCCCCAGCATTTT. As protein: CASSQVVSWTGEGNQPQHF.

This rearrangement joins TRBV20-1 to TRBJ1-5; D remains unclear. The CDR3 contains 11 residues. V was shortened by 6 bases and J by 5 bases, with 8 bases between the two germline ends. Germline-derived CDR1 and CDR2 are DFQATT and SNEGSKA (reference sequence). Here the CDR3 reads CSASPDQPQHF. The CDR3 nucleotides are TGCAGTGCGTCCCCTGATCAGCCCCAGCATTTT.

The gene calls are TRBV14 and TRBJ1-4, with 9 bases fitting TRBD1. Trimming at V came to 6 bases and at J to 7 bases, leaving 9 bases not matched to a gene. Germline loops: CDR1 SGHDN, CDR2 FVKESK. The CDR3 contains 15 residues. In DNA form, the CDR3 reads TGTGCCAGCAGTCTCAACAGGGGGCGCGGTGAAAAACTGTTTTTT. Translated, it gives CASSLNRGRGEKLFF.

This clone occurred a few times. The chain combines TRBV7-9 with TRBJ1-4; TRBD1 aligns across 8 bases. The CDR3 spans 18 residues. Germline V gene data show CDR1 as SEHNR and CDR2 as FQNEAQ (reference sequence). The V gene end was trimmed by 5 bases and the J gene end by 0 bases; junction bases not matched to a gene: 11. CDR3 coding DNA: TGTGCCAGCAGCACGGACAGGGTGGGGATTGCAACTAATGAAAAACTGTTTTTT. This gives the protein CASSTDRVGIATNEKLFF.

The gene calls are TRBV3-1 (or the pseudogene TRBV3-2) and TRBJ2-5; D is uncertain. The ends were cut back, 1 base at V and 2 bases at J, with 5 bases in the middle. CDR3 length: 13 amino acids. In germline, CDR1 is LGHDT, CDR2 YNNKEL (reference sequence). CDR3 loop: CASSQGRQETQYF. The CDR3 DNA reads TGTGCCAGCAGCCAAGGCAGGCAAGAGACCCAGTACTTC.

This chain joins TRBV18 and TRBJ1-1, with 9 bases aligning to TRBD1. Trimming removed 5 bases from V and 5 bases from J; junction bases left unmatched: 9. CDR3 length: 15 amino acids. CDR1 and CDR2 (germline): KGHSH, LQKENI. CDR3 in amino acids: CASSENTGGRTEAFF. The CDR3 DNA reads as TGTGCCAGCTCAGAAAACACAGGGGGCCGGACTGAAGCTTTCTTT.

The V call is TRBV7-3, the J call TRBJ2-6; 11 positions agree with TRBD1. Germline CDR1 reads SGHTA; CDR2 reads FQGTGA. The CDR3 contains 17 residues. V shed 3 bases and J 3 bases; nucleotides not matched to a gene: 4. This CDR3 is CASSFWTGGNGANVLTF. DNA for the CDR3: TGTGCCAGCAGCTTCTGGACAGGGGGCAATGGGGCCAACGTCCTGACTTTC.

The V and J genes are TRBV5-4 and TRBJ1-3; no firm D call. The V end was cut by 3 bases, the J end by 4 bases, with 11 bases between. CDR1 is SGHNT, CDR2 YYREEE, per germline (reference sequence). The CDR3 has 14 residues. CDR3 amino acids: CASSSPSGGNTIYF. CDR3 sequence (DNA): TGTGCCAGCAGCTCCCCTTCGGGGGGAAACACCATATATTTT.

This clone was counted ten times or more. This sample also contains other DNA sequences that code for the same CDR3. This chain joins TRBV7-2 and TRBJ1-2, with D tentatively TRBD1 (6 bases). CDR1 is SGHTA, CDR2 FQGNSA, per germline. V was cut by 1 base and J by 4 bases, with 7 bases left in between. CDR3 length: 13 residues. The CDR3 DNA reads TGTGCCAGCAGCTTAGGGGGGCTCTATGGCTACACCTTC. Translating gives CASSLGGLYGYTF.

Here the CDR3 reads CASSVSAGRGNEQFF. The CDR3 DNA sequence: TGTGCCAGCAGCGTAAGTGCTGGTAGGGGGAATGAGCAGTTCTTC. V usage is TRBV9 and J usage is TRBJ2-1, with D perhaps matching TRBD1 (6 bases). The germline gives CDR1 SGDLS, CDR2 YYNGEE. The CDR3 runs 15 residues. Trimming took 1 base from V and 7 from J, leaving 15 bases between them.

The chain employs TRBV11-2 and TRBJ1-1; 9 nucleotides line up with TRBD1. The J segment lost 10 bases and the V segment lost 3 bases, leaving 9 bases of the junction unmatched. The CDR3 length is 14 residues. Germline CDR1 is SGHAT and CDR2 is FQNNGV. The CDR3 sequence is CASSLDRGQGRAFF. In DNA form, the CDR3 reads TGTGCCAGCAGCTTGGACAGGGGCCAGGGTAGAGCTTTCTTT.